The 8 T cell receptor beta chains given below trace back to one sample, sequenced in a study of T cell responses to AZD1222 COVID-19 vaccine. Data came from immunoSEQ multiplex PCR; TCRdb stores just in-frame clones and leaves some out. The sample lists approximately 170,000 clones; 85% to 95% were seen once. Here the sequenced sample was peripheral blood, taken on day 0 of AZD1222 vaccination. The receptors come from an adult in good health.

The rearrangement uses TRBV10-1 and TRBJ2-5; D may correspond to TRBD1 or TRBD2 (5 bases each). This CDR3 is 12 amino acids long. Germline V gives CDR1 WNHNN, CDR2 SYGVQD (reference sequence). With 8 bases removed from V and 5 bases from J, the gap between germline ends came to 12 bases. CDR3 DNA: TGCGCCAGCGGGGGATTTGGGGAGACCCAGTACTTC. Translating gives CASGGFGETQYF.

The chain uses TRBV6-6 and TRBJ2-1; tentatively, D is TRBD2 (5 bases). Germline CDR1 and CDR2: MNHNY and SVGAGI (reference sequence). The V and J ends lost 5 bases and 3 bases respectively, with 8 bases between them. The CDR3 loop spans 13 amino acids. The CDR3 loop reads CASSNRDYNEQFF. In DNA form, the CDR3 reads TGTGCCAGCAGTAACCGGGACTACAATGAGCAGTTCTTC.

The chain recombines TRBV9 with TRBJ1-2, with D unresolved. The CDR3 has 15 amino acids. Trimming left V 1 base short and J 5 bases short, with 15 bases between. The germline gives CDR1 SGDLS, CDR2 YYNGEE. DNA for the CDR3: TGTGCCAGCAGCGTACATCAGGATCCGGAATATGGCTACACCTTC. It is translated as CASSVHQDPEYGYTF. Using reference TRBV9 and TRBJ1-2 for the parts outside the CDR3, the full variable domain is DSGVTQTPKHLITATGQRVTLRCSPRSGDLSVYWYQQSLDQGLQFLIQYYNGEERAKGNILERFSAQQFPDLHSELNLSSLELGDSALYFCASSVHQDPEYGYTFGSGTRLTVV.

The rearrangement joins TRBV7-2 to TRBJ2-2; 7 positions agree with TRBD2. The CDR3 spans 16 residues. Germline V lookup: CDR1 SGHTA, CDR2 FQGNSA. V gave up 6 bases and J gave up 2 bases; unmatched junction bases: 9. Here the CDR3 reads CASRPTTSVNTGELFF. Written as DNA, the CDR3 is TGTGCCAGCAGGCCCACAACTAGCGTTAACACCGGGGAGCTGTTTTTT.

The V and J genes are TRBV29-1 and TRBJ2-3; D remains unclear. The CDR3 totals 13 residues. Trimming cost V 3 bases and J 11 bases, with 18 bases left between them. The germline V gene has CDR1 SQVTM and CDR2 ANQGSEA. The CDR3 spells CSVEPRLFFKQYF. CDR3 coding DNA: TGCAGCGTTGAGCCCCGACTGTTTTTTAAGCAGTATTTT.

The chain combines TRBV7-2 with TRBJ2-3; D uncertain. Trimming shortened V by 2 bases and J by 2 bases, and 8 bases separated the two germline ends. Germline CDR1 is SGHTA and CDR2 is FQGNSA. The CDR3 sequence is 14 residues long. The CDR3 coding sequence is TGTGCCAGCAGCTTACTAGGGCCCACAGATACGCAGTATTTT. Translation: CASSLLGPTDTQYF.

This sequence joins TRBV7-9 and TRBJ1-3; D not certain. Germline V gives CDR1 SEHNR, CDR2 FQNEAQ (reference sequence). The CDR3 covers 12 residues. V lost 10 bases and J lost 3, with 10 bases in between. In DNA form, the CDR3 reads TGTGCCACCCAATCAGGTGGAAACACCATATATTTT. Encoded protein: CATQSGGNTIYF.

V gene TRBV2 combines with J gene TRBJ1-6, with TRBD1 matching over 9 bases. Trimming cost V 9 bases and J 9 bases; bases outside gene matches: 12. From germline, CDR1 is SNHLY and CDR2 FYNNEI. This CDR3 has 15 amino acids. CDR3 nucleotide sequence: TGTGCCAGTATAAACGGGGGGACAGGGATTTCACCCCTCCACTTT. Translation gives CASINGGTGISPLHF.